One and the same sample provided the 17 T cell receptor beta chains below, sequenced in a study of vaccination and CD4 T cells after COVID-19. Antigens of these TCRs are unknown. Treatment meaning: roughly 10-day PBMC culture with coronavirus spike peptide pools or control peptides (ViraFEST assay). Sequenced with the Oncomine TCR Beta short-read assay was DNA taken from cultured CD4+ T cells. TCRdb reprocessed the PCR reads via MiXCR and lists one record per CDR3 protein. This table has over 13,000 distinct CDR3 sequences, 20% to 25% appearing once. The specimen comprised CD4+ T cells from blood, cultured in vitro, sampled after SARS-CoV-2 vaccination. These receptors originate from a human donor who had recovered from COVID-19.

The sample holds a few counts of this clonotype. The rearrangement joins TRBV25-1 to TRBJ2-7; the D gene is possibly TRBD1 (6 bases). Germline V gene lookup returns CDR1 MGHDK and CDR2 SYGVNS. Between the trimmed V and J ends, which lost 9 bases and 4 bases, there was a span of 16 bases. The CDR3 has 13 amino acids. As DNA, the CDR3 is TGTGCCAGAGGGGGACACCCTGATTACGAGCAGTACTTC. This sequence encodes CARGGHPDYEQYF.

The rearrangement links TRBV6-1 to TRBJ2-1; the D gene is possibly TRBD1 (5 bases). The germline V gene has CDR1 MNHNS and CDR2 SASEGT. The CDR3 loop spans 15 amino acids. V lost 6 bases to trimming and J lost 8 bases, with 20 bases between them. This CDR3 reads CASRERTNGPHEQFF. As DNA, the CDR3 is TGTGCCAGCAGAGAACGGACAAACGGACCCCATGAGCAGTTCTTC.

The chain links TRBV7-8 to TRBJ2-7, with TRBD1 matching 9 bases. Germline V gene sequence: CDR1 SGHVS, CDR2 FQNEAQ. The CDR3 is 17 amino acids. After removal of 2 bases from V and 0 bases from J, the junction contained 8 bases not matched to a gene. CDR3 amino acids: CASSLIGTGKSSYEQYF. In DNA, the CDR3 is TGTGCCAGCAGCTTAATTGGGACAGGGAAGAGCTCCTACGAGCAGTACTTC.

The CDR3 region has the DNA TGTGCCAGCAGTTCCTTCAGGGGAAGTAATGAAAAACTGTTTTTT. Protein product: CASSSFRGSNEKLFF. The genes are TRBV6-5 and TRBJ1-4, with a tentative D call TRBD1 (6 bases). The CDR3 has 15 residues. From germline, CDR1 is MNHEY and CDR2 SVGAGI. Between the trimmed V and J ends, which lost 4 bases and 4 bases, there was a span of 13 bases.

This clonotype has a handful of counts. The rearrangement links TRBV7-2 to TRBJ2-7; D is possibly TRBD2 (6 bases). CDR3 length: 15 amino acids. CDR1 and CDR2 from the germline V gene are SGHTA and FQGNSA. V gave up 8 bases and J gave up 0 bases, with 17 bases separating them. The DNA for the CDR3 is TGTGCCAGCCGCCAAGGGCGGGAAGCCTCCTACGAGCAGTACTTC. Translation: CASRQGREASYEQYF.

This clonotype was found a few times. The chain recombines TRBV20-1 with TRBJ2-7; D call uncertain. The germline gives CDR1 DFQATT, CDR2 SNEGSKA (reference sequence). The CDR3 has 10 amino acids. V lost 3 bases to trimming and J lost 4 bases, with 4 bases between them. The CDR3 nucleotides are TGCAGTGCTAGGAGGTACGAGCAGTACTTC. It specifies CSARRYEQYF.

The chain recombines TRBV12-3 or TRBV12-4 with TRBJ2-1, with TRBD1 as a possible D gene (5 bases). V dropped 6 bases and J dropped 4 bases, with 16 bases sitting between them. The CDR3 loop spans 15 amino acids. The DNA of the CDR3 is TGTGCCAGCAGGGGCCTAGGACAATTATACAATGAGCAGTTCTTC. Encoded protein: CASRGLGQLYNEQFF.

The genes are TRBV5-1 and TRBJ2-3; D is possibly TRBD2 (7 bases). V was trimmed by 6 bases and J by 0 bases, leaving 14 bases between them. The CDR3 spans 15 residues. CDR1 is SGHRS and CDR2 is YFSETQ in the germline V gene. CDR3 sequence (DNA): TGCGCCAGCACCCTGGGGGGGCTTAGCACAGATACGCAGTATTTT. Its protein product is CASTLGGLSTDTQYF.

V usage is TRBV14 and J usage is TRBJ2-3, with 8 positions matching TRBD2. The CDR3 length is 17 residues. V gave up 1 base and J gave up 4 bases; unmatched junction bases: 10. Germline CDR1 reads SGHDN; CDR2 reads FVKESK. The DNA of the CDR3 is TGTGCCAGCAGCCAAGGGATCAATAGCGGGAACGCAGATACGCAGTATTTT. The encoded protein is CASSQGINSGNADTQYF.

This clonotype is a singleton in its sample. The rearrangement joins TRBV28 to TRBJ2-7, with 7 bases that match TRBD1. This CDR3 spans 14 amino acids. V was clipped by 5 bases and J by 2 bases; unmatched bases: 6. Germline CDR1 reads MDHEN; CDR2 reads SYDVKM. This CDR3 reads CASSGGTATYEQYF. CDR3 sequence (DNA): TGTGCCAGCAGTGGTGGGACAGCCACCTACGAGCAGTACTTC.

The rearrangement links TRBV6-5 to TRBJ2-7, with 11 bases that match TRBD1. The ends lost 0 bases at V and 3 bases at J; junction bases unmatched: 1. This CDR3 is 15 amino acids long. Germline V gene data show CDR1 as MNHEY and CDR2 as SVGAGI. As DNA, the CDR3 is TGTGCCAGCAGTTACTCGGACAGGGGGCTCTACGAGCAGTACTTC. This sequence encodes CASSYSDRGLYEQYF.

The chain links TRBV4-3 to TRBJ2-2, with TRBD1 as a possible D gene (6 bases). Germline V gives CDR1 LGHNA, CDR2 YSLEER. The CDR3 extends over 16 amino acids. V was pared by 1 base and J by 6 bases, with 15 bases between. The CDR3 coding sequence is TGCGCCAGCAGCCAAGGAGGGGGAGTGTCGTCCGGGGAGCTGTTTTTT. Translating it yields CASSQGGGVSSGELFF.

This chain connects TRBV7-2 to TRBJ2-5; 7 positions match TRBD2. CDR1 SGHTA and CDR2 FQGNSA come from the germline V gene. The CDR3 runs 14 residues. J lost 5 bases, V lost 3 bases, and 6 bases had no gene match. CDR3 sequence: CASSLGGNGETQYF. In DNA, the CDR3 is TGTGCCAGCAGCTTGGGAGGGAATGGGGAGACCCAGTACTTC.

The V call is TRBV19, the J call TRBJ2-7; D gene unclear. CDR3 size: 14 residues. The V gene lost 3 bases and the J gene lost 2 bases, with 11 bases spanning the gap. Germline loops: CDR1 LNHDA, CDR2 SQIVND (reference sequence). CDR3 DNA: TGTGCCAGTAGTATTTTTGGCCAGCCCTACGAGCAGTACTTC. Protein sequence: CASSIFGQPYEQYF. Full variable domain (rest looked up from reference TRBV19 and TRBJ2-7): DGGITQSPKYLFRKEGQNVTLSCEQNLNHDAMYWYRQDPGQGLRLIYYSQIVNDFQKGDIAEGYSVSREKKESFPLTVTSAQKNPTAFYLCASSIFGQPYEQYFGPGTRLTVT.

The chain couples TRBV7-2 to TRBJ1-2; D perhaps matches TRBD1 (5 bases). Trimming shortened V by 3 bases and J by 12 bases, and 23 bases separated the two germline ends. CDR3 length equals 15 residues. Per the germline V gene, CDR1 is SGHTA and CDR2 is FQGNSA. The CDR3 nucleotides are TGTGCCAGCAGCTTGGTACTGGAGGGGAGAATCGGGCACACCTTC. Residues: CASSLVLEGRIGHTF.

This clonotype has a handful of counts. The rearrangement joins TRBV6-1 to TRBJ2-2; possibly TRBD2 for D (5 bases). CDR1 MNHNS and CDR2 SASEGT come from the germline V gene. The CDR3 length is 16 residues. V lost 6 bases and J lost 7, with 21 bases in between. The CDR3 region is CASRPTSSQDYGELFF. CDR3 coding DNA: TGTGCCAGCAGGCCTACTAGTAGTCAGGATTACGGGGAGCTGTTTTTT.

The chain's CDR3 is CASRREGRETQYF. CDR3 nucleotide sequence: TGTGCCAGCAGAAGGGAGGGCCGGGAGACCCAGTACTTC. The genes are TRBV27 and TRBJ2-5; 7 nucleotides agree with TRBD2. This CDR3 region has 13 residues. V lost 6 bases, J lost 5 bases, and 6 bases stayed unmatched. CDR1 and CDR2 (germline): MNHEY, SMNVEV (reference sequence).